These 10 T cell receptor beta chains were all obtained from the same sample, sequenced in a study of blood T cell repertoires in COVID-19. The data were produced by immunoSEQ multiplex PCR, yet TCRdb's version contains in-frame clones alone and is incomplete. The sample consists of about 670,000 clones, 75% to 90% of them appearing once. The sample consisted of peripheral blood. These receptors all stem from a woman aged 18-29 years with acute or convalescent COVID-19.

J is TRBJ1-2 and V is TRBV7-2; the D is unclear. The germline gives CDR1 SGHTA, CDR2 FQGNSA. V dropped 1 base and J dropped 6 bases, with 12 bases sitting between them. The CDR3 runs to 14 residues. In nucleotides, the CDR3 is TGTGCCAGCAGCTTAGGGGTCCGCGGGGATGGCTACACCTTC. Protein product: CASSLGVRGDGYTF.

This chain uses TRBV4-3 with TRBJ2-2; perhaps TRBD1 as D (5 bases). The CDR3 sequence is 14 residues long. V dropped 1 base and J dropped 4 bases, with 7 bases sitting between them. The germline CDR1 and CDR2 sequences are LGHNA and YSLEER. The CDR3 sequence: CASSQVQGTGELFF. CDR3 nucleotides: TGCGCCAGCAGCCAAGTTCAGGGCACCGGGGAGCTGTTTTTT.

CDR3 nucleotides: TGTGCCAGCACCTCGCAGAGCGGGAGCGAGCAGTACTTC. Residues: CASTSQSGSEQYF. The J gene is TRBJ2-7, the V gene TRBV18, with 8 bases lining up with TRBD2. Looked up from germline, CDR1 is KGHSH and CDR2 is LQKENI. The CDR3 spans 13 residues. Trimming cost V 8 bases and J 6 bases; bases outside gene matches: 9.

V is TRBV6-7 and J is TRBJ1-5; a weak D match, TRBD1 (5 bases). TRBV6-7 is an open reading frame whose function is uncertain. V dropped 8 bases and J dropped 6 bases, with 11 bases sitting between them. The CDR3 has 12 residues. The CDR3, as DNA: TGTGCCAGCCGCCAGGGTGGTCAGCCCCAGCATTTT. Its protein is CASRQGGQPQHF.

This clone was recorded once. The chain recombines TRBV25-1 with TRBJ2-1; TRBD2 aligns across 7 bases. With V trimmed by 4 bases and J by 3 bases, 9 bases remained unmatched. CDR3 size: 16 residues. Germline V gene data show CDR1 as MGHDK and CDR2 as SYGVNS. This CDR3 is CASSGPAGDLYNEQFF. As DNA, the CDR3 is TGTGCCAGCAGTGGGCCCGCGGGGGATCTCTACAATGAGCAGTTCTTC.

The chain combines TRBV29-1 with TRBJ2-3; TRBD1 matches 8 bases. Germline-derived CDR1 and CDR2 are SQVTM and ANQGSEA. V was clipped by 1 base and J by 0 bases; unmatched bases: 3. This CDR3 is built from 15 residues. CDR3 loop: CSVEGWTGSTDTQYF. As DNA, the CDR3 is TGCAGCGTTGAAGGGTGGACAGGGAGCACAGATACGCAGTATTTT.

V gene TRBV29-1 combines with J gene TRBJ2-7; a weak D match, TRBD1 (6 bases). The CDR3 length is 14 residues. Germline CDR1 and CDR2: SQVTM and ANQGSEA. V was cut by 4 bases and J by 0 bases, with 13 bases left in between. The CDR3 bases are TGCAGCGTTGGCTCCCAGGGGCTCTCCTACGAGCAGTACTTC. Amino acids: CSVGSQGLSYEQYF.

The chain carries TRBV7-2 and TRBJ1-2; 9 bases are shared with TRBD1. CDR1 SGHTA and CDR2 FQGNSA come from the germline V gene. The CDR3 spans 16 residues. The V segment lost 5 bases and the J segment 2 bases; nucleotides outside the gene matches: 9. CDR3 protein: CASSPGTGISNYGYTF. CDR3 coding DNA: TGTGCCAGCAGCCCCGGGACAGGGATATCAAACTATGGCTACACCTTC.

This sequence joins TRBV5-4 and TRBJ2-1; 7 bases agree with TRBD1. The CDR3 covers 15 residues. The germline CDR1 and CDR2 sequences are SGHNT and YYREEE (reference sequence). Trimming took 2 bases from V and 11 from J; bases not matched to a gene: 13. The CDR3 DNA reads TGTGCCAGCAGCTTTTTTTTCGGGACAGCATACCAGCAGTTCTTC. Its translation: CASSFFFGTAYQQFF.

This chain joins TRBV6-5 and TRBJ1-1, with a possible D match to TRBD1 (6 bases). The CDR3 is 15 amino acids. CDR1 MNHEY and CDR2 SVGAGI come from the germline V gene. V gave up 2 bases and J gave up 4 bases, with 14 bases separating them. CDR3 nucleotides: TGTGCCAGCAGTTACACGGGACAAAAAAGCACTGAAGCTTTCTTT. Amino acids: CASSYTGQKSTEAFF.